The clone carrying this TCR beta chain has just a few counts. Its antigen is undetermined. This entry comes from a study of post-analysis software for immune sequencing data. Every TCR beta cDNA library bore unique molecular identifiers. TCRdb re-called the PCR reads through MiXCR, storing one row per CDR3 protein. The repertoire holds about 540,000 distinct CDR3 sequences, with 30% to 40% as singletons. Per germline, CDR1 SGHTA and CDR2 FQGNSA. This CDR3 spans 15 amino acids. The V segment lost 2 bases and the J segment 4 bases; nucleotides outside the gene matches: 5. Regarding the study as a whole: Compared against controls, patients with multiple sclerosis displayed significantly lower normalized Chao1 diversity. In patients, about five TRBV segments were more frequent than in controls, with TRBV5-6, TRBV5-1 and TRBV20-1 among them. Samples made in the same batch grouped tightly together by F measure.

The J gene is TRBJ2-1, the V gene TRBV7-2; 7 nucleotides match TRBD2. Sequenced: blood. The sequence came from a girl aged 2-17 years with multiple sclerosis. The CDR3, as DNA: TGTGCCAGCAGCTTAATAGGCGGGGGTTACAATGAGCAGTTCTTC. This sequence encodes CASSLIGGGYNEQFF.